This TCR beta chain was sequenced for a study of CD8 T cells in Susac syndrome. Reverse transcription used roughly 0.45 to 1 ug RNA and random hexamers. TCRdb passed the immunoSEQ multiplex PCR reads through MiXCR, listing each CDR3 protein once. The sample includes 200,000 to 250,000 distinct CDR3 sequences, approximately 95% of them seen just once. Trimming pared 1 base from V and 6 bases from J, leaving 11 bases between. Germline CDR1 SGHNT, CDR2 YYREEE (reference sequence). The CDR3 runs 14 residues. The origin of this receptor is a human donor with multiple sclerosis. The sample taken for sequencing was CD4+ T cells from PBMCs. V usage is TRBV5-4 and J usage is TRBJ2-1; tentative D call: TRBD1 (5 bases). CDR3 bases: TGTGCCAGCAGCTTGTGGGCAGGGCGCAATGAGCAGTTCTTC. This codes for CASSLWAGRNEQFF.